This TCR beta chain was sequenced during a study of CD8 T cells in ankylosing spondylitis. This clonotype was observed many times. From the 5' RACE reads, TCRdb called clonotypes with MiXCR, one entry per CDR3 protein. Counted here are 69,000 or so distinct CDR3 sequences, 5.3% occurring once; the ten biggest clones make up about 2.2%. CDR3 length: 15 amino acids. Trimming took 1 base from V and 6 from J, leaving 14 bases between them. Germline V gene sequence: CDR1 KGHSH, CDR2 LQKENI. Sequencing input: blood, either unsorted or a sorted T cell fraction (not recorded which). The rearrangement links TRBV18 to TRBJ2-3; D gene uncertain. This TCR was sampled from a male donor with ankylosing spondylitis or in good health (not recorded which). This chain's CDR3 is CASSPLISSQDTQYF. CDR3 DNA sequence: TGTGCCAGCTCACCACTGATCTCAAGTCAGGATACGCAGTATTTT.